This T cell receptor (beta chain) was identified during a study of CD8 T cells in ankylosing spondylitis (dated by TCRdb to 2017 to 2019). Background for the entire study: T cell receptor beta repertoires were profiled in healthy donors and ankylosing spondylitis patients so that disease-linked TCR variants could be found. Peripheral blood was sampled, and synovial fluid was also collected from ankylosing spondylitis patients. In total, the full study cohort was made up of about 110 healthy donors and approximately 27 ankylosing spondylitis patients.

Notes on this clonotype: Its antigen target is currently unknown. No base qualities exist here, and no much larger clone lies one base off it.

TCRdb shows the sequencer as Illumina HiSeq 2500. Quantitative 5'-RACE with molecular barcodes was the method used to prepare the TCR beta libraries. In the paper's pipeline: A new computational method, built on a probabilistic model of VDJ rearrangement, was used to identify disease-linked TCR variants. TCRdb reprocessed the public reads (quality trimming at Q25 with fastp, clone calling with MiXCR) and kept in-frame beta chains. Entries that share a CDR3 protein sequence are merged under the most common genes and DNA. The V and J calls shown here were made by TCRdb, not taken from the authors' results. A total of 700,000 to 1,000,000 distinct CDR3 sequences appear in this sample, about 10% of them only once. Of the sample, under 0.6% is held by the ten largest clones. Trimming takes 6 bases from V and 6 bases from J, and the germline ends sit 15 bases apart. The CDR1 and CDR2 encoded by the germline V gene (reference sequence) are DFQATT and SNEGSKA. There are 12 amino acids in the CDR3, from cysteine to phenylalanine inclusive. Kept here is only the CDR3 DNA, which spans 36 bases and is read in frame from base 1.

The full study reports these points: A CD8+ phenotype was shown by the disease-linked clones, which were found at relatively low frequencies in peripheral blood. The disease-linked clones were reported as significantly enriched in matched synovial fluid samples from ankylosing spondylitis patients. A TCR beta motif of about 8 highly homologous amino acid variants appeared characteristic of blood from ankylosing spondylitis patients. Some motif variants had previously been reported in the synovial fluid and blood of reactive arthritis patients, which suggests shared mechanisms of disease initiation.

The source of this sequence is a male donor with ankylosing spondylitis. The sequenced sample was blood, either unsorted or a sorted T cell fraction (not recorded which). The rearrangement joined TRBV20-1 to TRBJ2-7, with TRBD2 tentatively as D gene (6 bases match). The sequenced DNA is TGCAGTGCGGGACGGGACTCCATCGAGCAGTACTTC. Its product reads: CSAGRDSIEQYF.